This is a list of T cell receptor beta chains from one sample in a study of shared clonotypes between healthy human individuals. Profiling relied on immunoSEQ multiplex PCR, and the TCRdb table lists in-frame clones only, not all of them. Among under 650,000 clones listed, 90% to 97% were seen once. Source material: naive CD4+ T cells sorted from blood. These TCRs come from a woman aged 30 to 39 in good health. Each CDR3 is given with its conserved first and last residue. Fields, in order: J gene, CDR3 length, D gene, clone size, V gene, CDR3 DNA, CDR3 protein. A D gene is named only where the DNA matches it firmly. Clone size is stated in some rows and not others, as once, few, many or a class when expanded.

TRBJ1-3,19,-,-,TRBV21-1,TGTGCCAGCAGCAATCCCCCCCCTCAGGGGGACCGCTCTGGAAACACCATATATTTT,CASSNPPPQGDRSGNTIYF
TRBJ2-7,15,-,-,TRBV2,TGTGCCAGCAGTGGGGGTACAGGGTCAAGCTACGAGCAGTACTTC,CASSGGTGSSYEQYF
TRBJ2-7,13,-,-,TRBV6-1,TGTGCCAGCAGTGTATACAGGGACTACGAGCAGTACTTC,CASSVYRDYEQYF
TRBJ2-3,16,-,-,TRBV7-8,TGTGCCAGCAGCTTCGGCCTCCCGAGGGTGACAGATACGCAGTATTTT,CASSFGLPRVTDTQYF
TRBJ2-3,13,TRBD2,-,TRBV29-1,TGCAGCGCCTTACGGGAGGGCACAGATACGCAGTATTTT,CSALREGTDTQYF
TRBJ2-1,13,-,once,TRBV19,TGTGCCAGTAGTATTGGGTCCTACAATGAGCAGTTCTTC,CASSIGSYNEQFF
TRBJ1-4,13,-,-,TRBV30,TGTGCCTGGAATGCAGGGACTAATGAAAAACTGTTTTTT,CAWNAGTNEKLFF
TRBJ2-5,14,-,-,TRBV7-2,TGTGCCAGCAGCTTAGTGGCATTCCAAGAGACCCAGTACTTC,CASSLVAFQETQYF
TRBJ1-5,13,TRBD1,once,TRBV19,TGTGCCAGTTGGGACAGGGACAATCAGCCCCAACATTTT,CASWDRDNQPQHF
TRBJ1-4,18,-,-,TRBV5-4,TGTGCCAGCACCCTACGGACGGGCCTCTCGGGATTCAATGAAAAACTGTTTTTT,CASTLRTGLSGFNEKLFF
TRBJ2-7,16,-,-,TRBV15,TGTGCCACCAGCAGAGCCCTACAGGGAGATGACTACGAGCAGTACTTC,CATSRALQGDDYEQYF
TRBJ1-4,14,TRBD1,-,TRBV30,TGTGCCTGGAGTGTCCGCAGGGGGGATGAAAAACTGTTTTTT,CAWSVRRGDEKLFF
TRBJ1-2,17,TRBD1,once,TRBV27,TGTGCCAGCAGCCCACCTCCGGGACAGGGAATTAACTATGGCTACACCTTC,CASSPPPGQGINYGYTF
TRBJ2-1,15,TRBD2,-,TRBV5-1,TGCGCCAGCAGCGGTACTAGCGGAACCTACAATGAGCAGTTCTTC,CASSGTSGTYNEQFF
TRBJ1-2,14,-,-,TRBV7-3,TGTGCCAGCAGCTTGTTACAGGCATTCTATGGCTACACCTTC,CASSLLQAFYGYTF
TRBJ1-2,13,-,-,TRBV6-5,TGTGCCAGCGGGAGGGAAGAGGCTTATGGCTACACCTTC,CASGREEAYGYTF
TRBJ2-7,13,-,-,TRBV7-3,TGTGCCAGCAGCATTAATGTCCTGGACGAGCAGTACTTC,CASSINVLDEQYF
TRBJ2-1,16,TRBD2,-,TRBV5-1,TGCGCCAGCAGCCCCGCTAGCGGGGGGCCCTACAATGAGCAGTTCTTC,CASSPASGGPYNEQFF
TRBJ1-3,13,-,-,TRBV30,TGTGCCACCGGACGGTCTGCTGGAAACACCATATATTTT,CATGRSAGNTIYF
TRBJ1-2,12,-,-,TRBV6-6,TGTGCCAGCAGTTACCCCGGGGACCCGGGCACCTTC,CASSYPGDPGTF
TRBJ2-6,16,-,-,TRBV27,TGTGCCAGCAGTCGCAACCCCGGTGTGAGGGCCAACGTCCTGACTTTC,CASSRNPGVRANVLTF
TRBJ1-2,15,-,once,TRBV15,TGTGCCACCAGCACTCGCAGTACAGGGAACTATGGCTACACCTTC,CATSTRSTGNYGYTF
TRBJ2-2,14,TRBD2,-,TRBV7-8,TGTGCCAGCAGCTTGTTACTAGCGGCCGGGGAGCTGTTTTTT,CASSLLLAAGELFF
TRBJ2-7,15,TRBD2,-,TRBV19,TGTGCCAGTAGTCCAGGGACTAGCGGATCCTACGAGCAGTACTTC,CASSPGTSGSYEQYF
TRBJ1-2,12,TRBD1,-,TRBV5-1,TGCGCCAGCAGCTCACAGGGGAATGGCTACACCTTC,CASSSQGNGYTF
TRBJ2-7,14,-,-,TRBV6-6,TGTGCCGCCAGGTTAGGACTCGACAAGGACGAGCAGTACTTC,CAARLGLDKDEQYF
TRBJ2-2,14,-,once,TRBV9,TGTGCCAGCGCTGAGGGAGTCTCCACCGGGGAGCTGTTTTTT,CASAEGVSTGELFF
TRBJ2-3,14,TRBD2,-,TRBV14,TGTGCCAGCAGCCAAGGACTAGCGGGAGGGCCTGAGTATTTT,CASSQGLAGGPEYF
TRBJ1-5,13,-,-,TRBV10-3,TGTGCCATCAGTGAGAAGGAGGAAGGGGCCCAGCATTTT,CAISEKEEGAQHF
TRBJ2-5,17,-,-,TRBV11-2,TGTGCCAGCAGCGTCGACAGAACCAAGACGAAGGGGGAGACCCAGTACTTC,CASSVDRTKTKGETQYF
TRBJ2-2,17,TRBD1,-,TRBV5-1,TGCGCCAGCTTCGGTACAGGGGGAAGGCCCGGCACCGGGGAGCTGTTTTTT,CASFGTGGRPGTGELFF
TRBJ1-2,17,TRBD1,-,TRBV28,TGTGCCAGCATCGCGCTAGGGGCCGGGACAGATATTTATGGCTACACCTTC,CASIALGAGTDIYGYTF
TRBJ1-1,16,-,-,TRBV11-2,TGTGCCAGCAGCCACTCTTCGCGCCCGTCGAACACTGAAGCTTTCTTT,CASSHSSRPSNTEAFF
TRBJ2-2,16,TRBD1,-,TRBV10-3,TGTGCCATCAGTGCTGGGACAGGGACGAACACCGGGGAGCTGTTTTTT,CAISAGTGTNTGELFF
TRBJ2-7,14,TRBD1,-,TRBV5-1,TGCGCCAGCACCGAGCCGGGACAGGGCTACGAGCAGTACTTC,CASTEPGQGYEQYF
TRBJ1-5,15,-,-,TRBV2,TGCGCCAGCAGCCAGACGCCCCTCGGGGATCAGCCCCAGCATTTT,CASSQTPLGDQPQHF
TRBJ1-2,15,-,once,TRBV9,TGTGCCAGCAGCGTAGTATCCGTACCTAACTATGGCTACACCTTC,CASSVVSVPNYGYTF
TRBJ2-7,13,-,-,TRBV7-8,TGTGCCAGCAGTCCGACTACCTCCTACGAGCAGTACTTC,CASSPTTSYEQYF
TRBJ2-1,14,-,-,TRBV11-2,TGTGCCAGCAGCTTCCCTAGGGGGGTTGGCGAGCAGTTCTTC,CASSFPRGVGEQFF
TRBJ2-1,14,TRBD2,once,TRBV19,TGTGCCAGTCCCCCTAGCGGGAGGGCCCTCGTGCAGTTCTTC,CASPPSGRALVQFF
TRBJ2-3,18,-,-,TRBV6-1,TGTGCCAGCAGTGAAGCGGGTTCCCGAGAGCGGCAATTAAATACGCAGTATTTT,CASSEAGSRERQLNTQYF
TRBJ1-5,16,-,-,TRBV6-5,TGTGCCAGCAGTTCCTCGGCCAGGGGTTTTTATCAGCCCCAGCATTTT,CASSSSARGFYQPQHF
TRBJ1-4,15,-,-,TRBV25-1,TGTGCCAGCAGTGAATCTGGCGACCGGCATGAAAAACTGTTTTTT,CASSESGDRHEKLFF
TRBJ2-7,16,TRBD2,-,TRBV5-1,TGCGCCAGCAGCACACTAGCGGGAGGCGTCTCCTACGAGCAGTACTTC,CASSTLAGGVSYEQYF
TRBJ2-1,15,TRBD2,-,TRBV19,TGTGCCAGTAGTGCCGGGACTACGAACTACAATGAGCAGTTCTTC,CASSAGTTNYNEQFF
TRBJ2-7,14,-,-,TRBV13,TGTGCCAGCGGGAACACCGACGGAGCCTACGAGCAGTACTTC,CASGNTDGAYEQYF
TRBJ2-7,13,-,-,TRBV28,TGTGCCACTCAGGGACCGAGCTTCTACGAGCAGTACTTC,CATQGPSFYEQYF
TRBJ1-1,13,-,-,TRBV10-2,TGCGCCAGCAGTATCCCGGGTGGTACTGAAGCTTTCTTT,CASSIPGGTEAFF
TRBJ2-3,20,-,-,TRBV9,TGTGCCAGCAGCGTAACCGGCGGCAGGGATTATCTCCTTAGCACAGATACGCAGTATTTT,CASSVTGGRDYLLSTDTQYF
TRBJ2-1,11,TRBD1,-,TRBV5-4,TGTGCCAGCAGCTTCGGGCAGGGGGAGTTCTTC,CASSFGQGEFF
TRBJ2-7,14,-,once,TRBV27,TGTGCCAGCAGTAAACTAGTCGCGAGCTACGAGCAGTACTTC,CASSKLVASYEQYF
TRBJ2-7,12,-,-,TRBV7-2,TGTGCCAGCAGCTTAACGGGTTCCGAGCAGTACTTC,CASSLTGSEQYF
TRBJ1-5,12,-,once,TRBV2,TGTGCCAGCAGTGGGACCGATCAGCCCCAGCATTTT,CASSGTDQPQHF
TRBJ2-5,14,TRBD2,once,TRBV11-3,TGTGCCAGCAGCCCTGGGACTAGCAAGGAGACCCAGTACTTC,CASSPGTSKETQYF
TRBJ2-7,16,-,-,TRBV18,TGTGCCAGCTCACCAGAGACAGGAGTCCGACGTGGCGAGCAGTACTTC,CASSPETGVRRGEQYF